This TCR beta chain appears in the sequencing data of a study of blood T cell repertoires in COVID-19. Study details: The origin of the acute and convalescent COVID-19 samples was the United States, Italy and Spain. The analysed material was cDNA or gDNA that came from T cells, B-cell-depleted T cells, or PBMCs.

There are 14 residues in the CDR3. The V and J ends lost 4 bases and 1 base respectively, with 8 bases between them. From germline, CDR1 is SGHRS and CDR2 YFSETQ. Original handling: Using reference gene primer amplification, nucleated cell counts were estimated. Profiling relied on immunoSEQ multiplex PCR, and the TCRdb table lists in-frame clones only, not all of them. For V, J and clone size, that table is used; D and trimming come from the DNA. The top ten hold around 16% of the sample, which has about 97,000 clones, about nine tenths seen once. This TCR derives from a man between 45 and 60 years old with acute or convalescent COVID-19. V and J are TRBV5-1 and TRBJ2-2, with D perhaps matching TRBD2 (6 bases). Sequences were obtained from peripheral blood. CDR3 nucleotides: TGCGCCAGCAGCCCGGGACTGAACACCGGGGAGCTGTTTTTT. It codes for CASSPGLNTGELFF. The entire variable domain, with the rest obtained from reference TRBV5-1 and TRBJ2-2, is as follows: KAGVTQTPRYLIKTRGQQVTLSCSPISGHRSVSWYQQTPGQGLQFLFEYFSETQRNKGNFPGRFSGRQFSNSRSEMNVSTLELGDSALYLCASSPGLNTGELFFGEGSRLTVL.